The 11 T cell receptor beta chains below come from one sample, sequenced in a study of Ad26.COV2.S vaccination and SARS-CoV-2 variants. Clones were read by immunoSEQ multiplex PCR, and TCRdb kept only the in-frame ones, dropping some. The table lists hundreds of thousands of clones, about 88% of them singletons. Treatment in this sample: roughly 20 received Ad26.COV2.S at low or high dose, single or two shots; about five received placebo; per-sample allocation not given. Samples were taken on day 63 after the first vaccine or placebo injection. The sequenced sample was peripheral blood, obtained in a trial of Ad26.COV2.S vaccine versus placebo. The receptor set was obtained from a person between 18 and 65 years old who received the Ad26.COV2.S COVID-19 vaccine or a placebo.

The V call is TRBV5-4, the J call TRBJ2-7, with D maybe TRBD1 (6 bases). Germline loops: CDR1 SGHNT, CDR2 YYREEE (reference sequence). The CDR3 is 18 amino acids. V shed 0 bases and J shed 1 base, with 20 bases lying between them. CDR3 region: CASSLGGRGTHPSYEQYF. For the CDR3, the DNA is TGTGCCAGCAGCTTGGGCGGCAGGGGAACTCATCCTTCCTACGAGCAGTACTTC.

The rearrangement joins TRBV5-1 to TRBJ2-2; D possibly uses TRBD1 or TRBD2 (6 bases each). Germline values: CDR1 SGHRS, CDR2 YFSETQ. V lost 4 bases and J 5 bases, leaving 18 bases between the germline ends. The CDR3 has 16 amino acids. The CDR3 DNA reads TGCGCCAGCAGCACCCCTATCGGGGGCCTGACCGGGGAGCTGTTTTTT. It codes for CASSTPIGGLTGELFF.

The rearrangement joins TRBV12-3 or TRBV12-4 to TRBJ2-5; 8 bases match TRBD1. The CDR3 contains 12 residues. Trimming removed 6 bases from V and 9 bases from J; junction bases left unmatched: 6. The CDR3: CASSRQGAAQYF. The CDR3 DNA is TGTGCCAGCAGCCGGCAGGGGGCCGCCCAGTACTTC.

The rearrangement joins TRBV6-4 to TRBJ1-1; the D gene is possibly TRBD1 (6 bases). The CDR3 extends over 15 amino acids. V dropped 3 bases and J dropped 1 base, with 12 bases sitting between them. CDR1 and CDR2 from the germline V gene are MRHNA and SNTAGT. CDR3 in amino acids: CASSEIGGGNTEAFF. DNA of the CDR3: TGTGCCAGCAGTGAAATAGGGGGTGGGAACACTGAAGCTTTCTTT.

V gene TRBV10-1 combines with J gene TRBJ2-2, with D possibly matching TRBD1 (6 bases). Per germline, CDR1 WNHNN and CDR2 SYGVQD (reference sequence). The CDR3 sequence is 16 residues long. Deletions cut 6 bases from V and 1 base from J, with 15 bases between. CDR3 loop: CASSSATGLNTGELFF. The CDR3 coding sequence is TGCGCCAGCAGCTCTGCGACAGGACTGAACACCGGGGAGCTGTTTTTT.

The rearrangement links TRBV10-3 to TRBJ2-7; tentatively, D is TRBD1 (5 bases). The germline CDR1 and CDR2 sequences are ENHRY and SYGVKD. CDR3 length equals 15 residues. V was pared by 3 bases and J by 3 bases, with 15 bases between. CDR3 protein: CAISDIGQGNYEQYF. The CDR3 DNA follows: TGTGCCATCAGTGACATTGGGCAGGGAAACTACGAGCAGTACTTC.

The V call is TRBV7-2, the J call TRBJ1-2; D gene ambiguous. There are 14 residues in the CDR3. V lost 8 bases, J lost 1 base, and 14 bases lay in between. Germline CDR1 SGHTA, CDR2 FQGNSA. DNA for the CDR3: TGTGCCAGCCACCGGTTCGAGGGTAACTATGGCTACACCTTC. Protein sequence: CASHRFEGNYGYTF.

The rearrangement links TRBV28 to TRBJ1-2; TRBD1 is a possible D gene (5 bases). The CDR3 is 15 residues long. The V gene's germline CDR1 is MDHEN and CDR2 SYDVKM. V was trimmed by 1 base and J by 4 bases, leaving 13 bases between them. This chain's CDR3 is CASSLYATDIYGYTF. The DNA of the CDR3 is TGTGCCAGCAGTTTATACGCGACAGATATCTATGGCTACACCTTC.

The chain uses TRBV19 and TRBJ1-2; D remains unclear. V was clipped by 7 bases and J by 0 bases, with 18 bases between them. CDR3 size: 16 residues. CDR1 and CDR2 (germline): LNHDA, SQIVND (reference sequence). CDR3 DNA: TGTGCCAGTAACCAAGTGACGGGGAAATCTAACTATGGCTACACCTTC. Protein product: CASNQVTGKSNYGYTF. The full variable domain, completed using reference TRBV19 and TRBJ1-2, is DGGITQSPKYLFRKEGQNVTLSCEQNLNHDAMYWYRQDPGQGLRLIYYSQIVNDFQKGDIAEGYSVSREKKESFPLTVTSAQKNPTAFYLCASNQVTGKSNYGYTFGSGTRLTVV.

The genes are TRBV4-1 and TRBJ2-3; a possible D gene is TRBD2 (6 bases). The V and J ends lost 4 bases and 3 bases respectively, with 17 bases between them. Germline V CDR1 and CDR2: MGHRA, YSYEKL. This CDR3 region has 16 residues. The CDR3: CASSPRGGQETDTQYF. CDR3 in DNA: TGCGCCAGCAGCCCCCGAGGAGGGCAGGAAACAGATACGCAGTATTTT.

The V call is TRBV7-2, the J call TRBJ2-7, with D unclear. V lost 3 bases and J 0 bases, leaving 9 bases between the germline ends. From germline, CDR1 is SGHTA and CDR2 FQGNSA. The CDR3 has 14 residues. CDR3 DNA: TGTGCCAGCAGCTTGGCGGTTAGCTCCTACGAGCAGTACTTC. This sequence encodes CASSLAVSSYEQYF.